One and the same sample provided the 30 T cell receptor delta chains below, sequenced in a study of γδ T cells in repeated Plasmodium falciparum infection. TCRdb used CATT to re-call clones from the multiplex PCR reads. The sample yields over 55,000 delta-chain clones, around 1.7% seen once. Vgamma9/Vdelta2+ and Vdelta2-negative gammadelta T cells were flow-sorted from PBMC for bulk sequencing. The sequencing input was gamma-delta T cells from blood. These receptor sequences come from a pool of human donors (malaria-infected and uninfected, not separated).

Only a few counts were recorded for this clone. The protein TCRdb gives is from a much larger clone and does not agree with this DNA's translation at residue 14, likely a read error; the protein shown here comes from the DNA. The rearrangement uses TRDV1 and TRDJ1; maybe TRDD3 (6 bases). The J gene, absent from TCRdb, was called here by matching the DNA to germline. Germline loops: CDR1 TSWWSYY, CDR2 QGS. The CDR3 is made up of 19 amino acids. The V end was cut by 4 bases, the J end by 3 bases, with 27 bases between. This CDR3 reads CALGGRRTGQPRLADKLIF. The CDR3 DNA follows: TGTGCTCTTGGGGGCCGGAGAACTGGGCAACCTAGGCTCGCCGATAAACTCATCTTT.

This clone was recorded a few times. A read error is the likely source, as a far larger clone sits one nucleotide away. Other nucleotide sequences from this sample produce the same CDR3. V gene TRDV2 combines with J gene TRDJ1; 13 bases line up with TRDD3. TCRdb does not report a J gene; here it was assigned by matching the DNA to germline references. CDR3 length: 23 residues. The trim removed 0 bases at V and 2 bases at J, leaving 23 bases unmatched. The germline V gene encodes CDR1 GEAIGNYY and CDR2 EKD. The CDR3 sequence: CACDTEFSKLGDTRQTYTDKLIF. DNA of the CDR3: TGTGCCTGTGACACCGAGTTCTCCAAACTGGGGGATACGCGCCAAACGTATACCGATAAACTCATCTTT.

This clone was recorded a few times. Translating this DNA gives a protein that differs at residue 10 from the TCRdb one, which belongs to a much larger clone; a read error is likely, and the protein shown is this translation. This rearrangement joins TRDV2 to TRDJ2; 7 bases map to TRDD3. TCRdb leaves out the J gene; it was filled in here by matching the DNA to germline. From germline, CDR1 is GEAIGNYY and CDR2 EKD. This CDR3 has 21 residues. V was pared by 0 bases and J by 0 bases, with 18 bases of the junction left unmatched. The CDR3 sequence is CACDTGTVACWGGPLTAQLFF. The CDR3 region has the DNA TGTGCCTGTGACACCGGTACGGTAGCGTGCTGGGGGGGCCCTTTGACAGCACAACTCTTCTTT.

Concerning this clone: A far larger clone is one nucleotide away, so this likely arose from a read error. The same CDR3 also results from other DNA sequences found in this sample. The rearrangement uses TRDV2 and TRDJ3; 13 bases match TRDD3. TCRdb does not report a J gene; here it was assigned by matching the DNA to germline references. Germline CDR1 reads GEAIGNYY; CDR2 reads EKD. CDR3 length: 21 amino acids. Trimming removed 3 bases from V and 0 bases from J; junction bases left unmatched: 10. Written as DNA, the CDR3 is TGTGCCTGTGACTCTGTACTGGGGGATACGAGGAGCTCCTGGGACACCCGACAGATGTTTTTC. Its translation: CACDSVLGDTRSSWDTRQMFF.

This clone was seen a few times. The chain uses TRDV1 and TRDJ1; 11 bases match TRDD3. The J gene, missing from TCRdb, was assigned here through DNA to germline matching. The CDR3 consists of 19 residues. V gave up 3 bases and J gave up 6 bases; unmatched junction bases: 18. CDR1 is TSWWSYY and CDR2 is QGS in the germline V gene. DNA for the CDR3: TGTGCTCTTGGGGATCCGTTCCCTTCGCAACTGGGGGATAGGCATAAACTCATCTTT. It yields the protein CALGDPFPSQLGDRHKLIF.

By its share, this clone is medium-sized. The same CDR3 can be traced to other DNA sequences in this sample. V gene TRDV1 combines with J gene TRDJ1; no reliable D call. The CDR3 runs to 20 residues. Trimming took 0 bases from V and 3 from J, leaving 26 bases between them. Germline V gives CDR1 TSWWSYY, CDR2 QGS. This CDR3 is CALGELGPYGNGHQADKLIF. The CDR3 DNA is TGTGCTCTTGGGGAACTAGGGCCCTATGGCAATGGCCACCAAGCCGATAAACTCATCTTT.

This clone counts as medium-sized. J is TRDJ1 and V is TRDV1; TRDD2 might be the D (5 bases). CDR1 TSWWSYY and CDR2 QGS come from the germline V gene. CDR3 length: 16 amino acids. V gave up 7 bases and J gave up 0 bases, with 18 bases separating them. The CDR3 protein is CALVEPFPPYTDKLIF. The CDR3 DNA is TGTGCTCTTGTAGAGCCTTTTCCTCCTTACACCGATAAACTCATCTTT.

This clone was seen more than once but under ten times. This likely stems from a read error, as it lies one base from a far larger clone. The same CDR3 is also encoded by other DNA sequences in this sample. This chain connects TRDV3 to TRDJ3, with TRDD3 identical over 13 bases. Germline CDR1 is TVYSNPD and CDR2 is GDNSRS (reference sequence). Losses at the gene ends were 4 bases for V and 4 bases for J; bases not matched to a gene: 40. CDR3 length: 28 residues. The chain's CDR3 is CASPMSPVVPSREYWGIRGWWDTRQMFF. As DNA, the CDR3 is TGTGCCTCTCCGATGTCCCCGGTGGTCCCGTCCCGCGAGTACTGGGGGATACGTGGCTGGTGGGACACCCGACAGATGTTTTTC.

In its sample, this clone was seen a few times. TCRdb lists the protein of a much larger clone for this DNA, which differs at residue 6, so this is likely a read error; the protein given here is translated from the DNA itself. The CDR3 DNA reads as TGTGCCTTTACGGCCTCCCTCTACATATACGGGGGTCGCGATAAACTCATCTTT. This sequence encodes CAFTASLYIYGGRDKLIF. The chain links TRDV3 to TRDJ1; TRDD3 might be the D (5 bases). No J gene is reported in TCRdb; it was inferred here by comparing the DNA with germline. The CDR3 length is 18 residues. Between the trimmed V and J ends, which lost 1 base and 4 bases, there was a span of 28 bases. Germline-derived CDR1 and CDR2 are TVYSNPD and GDNSRS (reference sequence).

This clone occurred many times. A far larger clone is a single base away, which makes a read error likely. The same CDR3 can be traced to other DNA sequences in this sample. The V call is TRDV1, the J call TRDJ1, with D possibly matching TRDD2 (6 bases). Germline CDR1 TSWWSYY, CDR2 QGS. The CDR3 runs 13 residues. The CDR3 here is CALFLLNTDKLIF. For the CDR3, the DNA is TGTGCTCTATTCCTATTGAACACCGATAAGCTCATCTTT.

This clone was seen at least ten times. For this DNA, TCRdb reports the protein of a much larger clone, which diverges at residue 19, most likely from a read error; the protein presented here is translated directly from the DNA. The CDR3 protein is CALGPPSLPMVLGGSTTDRLIF. Here the CDR3 DNA reads TGTGCTCTTGGGCCACCAAGCCTTCCTATGGTACTGGGGGGGTCCACGACCGATAGACTCATCTTT. V is TRDV1 and J is TRDJ1; D is possibly TRDD2 or TRDD3 (8 bases each). Germline V gives CDR1 TSWWSYY, CDR2 QGS. The CDR3 is 22 residues long.

This clone has more than one count but fewer than ten. TCRdb lists the protein of a much larger clone for this DNA, which differs at residue 8, so this is likely a read error; the protein given here is translated from the DNA itself. The V and J genes are TRDV1 and TRDJ1; 9 nucleotides match TRDD3. TCRdb offers no J gene call, so here the DNA was matched to germline to obtain one. The trim removed 1 base at V and 0 bases at J, leaving 18 bases unmatched. The CDR3 sequence is 21 residues long. From germline, CDR1 is TSWWSYY and CDR2 QGS. The CDR3 nucleotides read TGTGCTCTTGGGGAACGGGGCTCCCGAGGTACTGGGGGAGCGTACACCGATAAACTCATCTTT. As protein: CALGERGSRGTGGAYTDKLIF.

A word on this clone: Translating this DNA gives a protein that differs at residue 8 from the TCRdb one, which belongs to a much larger clone; a read error is likely, and the protein shown is this translation. The chain recombines TRDV1 with TRDJ1, with 9 nucleotides matching TRDD3. TCRdb offers no J gene call, so here the DNA was matched to germline to obtain one. The CDR3 has 22 residues. J gave up 3 bases and V 5 bases, and 28 bases lay outside the gene matches. Germline CDR1 TSWWSYY, CDR2 QGS. The CDR3: CALGPGPPLPPYWGTQSDKLIF. The CDR3 DNA reads TGTGCTCTTGGGCCTGGTCCACCCCTTCCTCCGTACTGGGGGACCCAGTCCGATAAACTCATCTTT.

The table lists this clone with a few counts. TCRdb's listed protein matches a much larger clone and diverges from this DNA's translation at residue 17, likely through a read error; the protein shown comes from the DNA. A V gene of TRDV2 was called, but no J gene was assigned; the table gives TRDD3 as D, unverified against the DNA. This CDR3 contains 19 residues. Germline values: CDR1 GEAIGNYY, CDR2 EKD. CDR3 nucleotide sequence: TGTGCCTGTGACATCGGGGGCCATGGGAAGGATTATGACGCCGATAAACCCATCTTT. Translated, it gives CACDIGGHGKDYDADKPIF.

Note on this clone: Given a far larger clone just one base away, this is likely a sequencing read error. The V gene is given as TRDV2, and no J gene call is available; the tabulated D call, TRDD3, remains unverified against the DNA. This CDR3 region has 18 residues. Germline V gene data show CDR1 as GEAIGNYY and CDR2 as EKD. CDR3 nucleotides: TGTGCCTGTGACACTGGGGGATACGGGTCCTGGGACACCCGACAGATGTTTTTT. It specifies CACDTGGYGSWDTRQMFF.

This clone showed up many times. A read error likely explains this, since a far larger clone differs by one base. The identical CDR3 is also encoded by other nucleotide sequences in the sample. The J gene is TRDJ1, the V gene TRDV1; 10 nucleotides line up with TRDD3. The germline V gene encodes CDR1 TSWWSYY and CDR2 QGS. With 9 bases clipped from V and 4 bases from J, the junction kept 8 bases outside the gene matches. The CDR3 runs 14 residues. The CDR3 sequence: CALLGDTGFDKLIF. The CDR3 DNA is TGTGCTCTCTTGGGGGATACCGGCTTCGATAAACTCATCTTT.

Points on this clone: For this DNA, TCRdb reports the protein of a much larger clone, which diverges at residue 10, most likely from a read error; the protein presented here is translated directly from the DNA. Here the CDR3 DNA reads TGTGCTCTTGGGGAACTTTGTTCGAAGGGTACGCGTATCCTGAGTTTGAGCCCCGATAAACTCATCTTT. Translated: CALGELCSKGTRILSLSPDKLIF. The J gene is TRDJ1, the V gene TRDV1; D ambiguous. There are 23 residues in the CDR3. V was cut by 0 bases and J by 3 bases, with 35 bases left in between. CDR1 and CDR2 (germline): TSWWSYY, QGS.

Turning to this clone: With only one base between it and a far larger clone, this is likely a read error. This CDR3 is also generated by other DNA sequences in the sample. In DNA, the CDR3 is TGTGCTCTTCAGGTGGACACCGATAAACTCATCTTT. Translated, it gives CALQVDTDKLIF. The V and J genes are TRDV3 and TRDJ1; D ambiguous. The CDR3 is made up of 12 amino acids. Germline values: CDR1 TVYSNPD, CDR2 GDNSRS (reference sequence).

This clone was seen more than once but under ten times. Translating this DNA gives a protein that differs at residue 5 from the TCRdb one, which belongs to a much larger clone; a read error is likely, and the protein shown is this translation. The rearrangement joins TRDV1 to TRDJ1, with 12 bases that match TRDD3. Germline V CDR1 and CDR2: TSWWSYY, QGS. The CDR3 contains 25 residues. V shed 4 bases and J 7 bases; nucleotides not matched to a gene: 37. The CDR3 DNA is TGTGCTCTTGGGGGGTTCCAGAGGGGGCCTTCCGAAAAAAACTGGGGGATACCTTCCAACAGTAAACTCATCTTT. Its translation is CALGGFQRGPSEKNWGIPSNSKLIF.

Notes on this clone: This likely traces to a read error, being one base from a far larger clone. At the DNA level, this CDR3 is encoded by other sequences in the same sample as well. The rearrangement joins TRDV1 to TRDJ1; TRDD3 agrees at 8 bases. Here the J gene was assigned by germline matching of the DNA, as TCRdb has none. The CDR3 is 20 amino acids. Germline CDR1 is TSWWSYY and CDR2 is QGS. The CDR3 DNA sequence: TGTGCTCTAGGGGAACTAAATCCCAACTACTGGGGGTGGAGAACCGATAAACTCATCTTT. Translated: CALGELNPNYWGWRTDKLIF.

This clone has a count of ten or more. The mismatch at residue 12 between this DNA's translation and the TCRdb protein of a much larger clone likely reflects a read error; the protein shown is translated from the DNA. The rearrangement joins TRDV2 to TRDJ1, with D possibly TRDD3 on 6 matching bases. CDR3 size: 16 residues. Germline CDR1 is GEAIGNYY and CDR2 is EKD. This CDR3 reads CACDTAYWAYTGKLIF. The CDR3 DNA follows: TGTGCCTGTGACACCGCGTACTGGGCGTACACCGGTAAACTCATCTTT.

Details on this clone: One base separates it from a far larger clone, so it is likely a read error. Different DNA sequences within this sample yield the same CDR3. V and J are TRDV1 and TRDJ1, with 7 nucleotides matching TRDD2. Germline V gene sequence: CDR1 TSWWSYY, CDR2 QGS. The CDR3 contains 22 residues. The chain's CDR3 is CALGESSSYRSLMGPPTDKLIF. CDR3 DNA: TGCGCTCTTGGGGAATCCTCTTCCTATCGATCGCTTATGGGTCCCCCTACCGATAAACTCATCTTT.

Regarding this clone: Only one base separates this from a far larger clonotype, so it likely reflects a read error. The same CDR3 can be traced to other DNA sequences in this sample. The chain has TRDV3 and TRDJ1; the D is unclear. Germline values: CDR1 TVYSNPD, CDR2 GDNSRS (reference sequence). The length of the CDR3 is 19 residues. The CDR3 DNA follows: TGTGCCTTGAGCTTGCGTAGGTACGACCACGTCTGGTACACCGATAAGCTCATCTTT. This translates into CALSLRRYDHVWYTDKLIF.

This clone was detected only a few times. This sequence is one base from a far larger clone and is likely a read error. The identical CDR3 is also encoded by other nucleotide sequences in the sample. The chain has TRDV1 and TRDJ1; TRDD3 matches at 8 bases. Because TCRdb records no J gene, it was assigned here through a match of the DNA to germline. CDR3 length: 21 residues. The germline V gene encodes CDR1 TSWWSYY and CDR2 QGS. CDR3 sequence: CALGELVAPKYWGSYTDKLIF. CDR3 in DNA: TGTGCCCTTGGGGAACTAGTGGCCCCTAAGTACTGGGGGTCGTACACCGATAAACTCATCTTT.

This clone was detected only a few times. A far larger clone is one base from this, pointing to a likely read error. The sample has other DNA sequences that encode this CDR3 too. The V call is TRDV1, the J call TRDJ1, with 8 bases that match TRDD3. The CDR3 sequence is 18 residues long. In germline, CDR1 is TSWWSYY, CDR2 QGS. The chain's CDR3 is CALGSRSLMGYGTDKLIF. The DNA for the CDR3 is TGTGCTCTTGGGTCCCGTTCCCTAATGGGATACGGAACCGATAAACTCATCTTC.

This clone has just a few counts. TCRdb shows a much larger clone's protein in place of this DNA's translation, and the two differ at residue 14, likely through a read error; the protein shown is translated from the DNA. V and J are TRDV1 and TRDJ1, with D maybe TRDD3 (5 bases). TCRdb lists no J gene, so it was determined here by aligning the DNA to germline. The germline V gene encodes CDR1 TSWWSYY and CDR2 QGS. The CDR3 contains 19 residues. V was trimmed by 1 base and J by 3 bases, leaving 24 bases between them. The CDR3 loop is CALGEPLVLGELNADKLIF. The CDR3 DNA follows: TGTGCTCTTGGGGAACCCCTCGTCTTAGGGGAACTCAACGCCGATAAACTCATCTTT.

This clone was counted ten times or more. This DNA's translation differs at residue 12 from TCRdb's protein, which comes from a much larger clone; a read error is likely, and the protein shown is translated from the DNA. This chain connects TRDV2 to TRDJ1; 10 bases are shared with TRDD3. The CDR3 contains 18 residues. Unmatched junction bases numbered 12, after V lost 3 bases and J lost 0 bases. Germline V gene data show CDR1 as GEAIGNYY and CDR2 as EKD. The CDR3 DNA sequence: TGTGCCTGTGACCATTCTTCACTGGGGGATCCGCACACCGATAAACTCATCTTT. Protein: CACDHSSLGDPHTDKLIF.

Concerning this clone itself: The likely explanation is a read error, given a far larger clone one base away. In the same sample, other DNA sequences code for this CDR3. The genes are TRDV2 and TRDJ1; no definite D call. The CDR3 sequence is 11 residues long. CDR1 GEAIGNYY and CDR2 EKD come from the germline V gene. CDR3 loop: CACDTEGKLIF. In nucleotides, the CDR3 is TGTGCCTGCGACACCGAGGGTAAACTCATCTTT.

The V and J genes are TRDV2 and TRDJ1, with 11 bases aligning to TRDD3. TCRdb records no J gene; here it was assigned by comparing the DNA to germline. The CDR3 is made up of 18 amino acids. V lost 0 bases, J lost 0 bases, and 8 bases stayed unmatched. Germline assignment: CDR1 GEAIGNYY and CDR2 EKD. This CDR3 is CACDTVGGYAMDTDKLIF. As DNA, the CDR3 is TGTGCCTGTGACACCGTTGGGGGATACGCGATGGACACCGATAAACTCATCTTT.

Points on this clone: TCRdb lists the protein of a much larger clone for this DNA, which differs at residue 8, so this is likely a read error; the protein given here is translated from the DNA itself. This chain connects TRDV2 to TRDJ1; 7 nucleotides align to TRDD3. TCRdb lists no J gene, so it was determined here by aligning the DNA to germline. The V gene end was trimmed by 0 bases and the J gene end by 0 bases; junction bases not matched to a gene: 18. The germline CDR1 and CDR2 sequences are GEAIGNYY and EKD. This CDR3 spans 20 amino acids. In DNA form, the CDR3 reads TGTGCCTGTGACACCATGAGCCCCCCCCTGGGGGCCTCGTACACCGATAAACTCATCTTT. It codes for CACDTMSPPLGASYTDKLIF.